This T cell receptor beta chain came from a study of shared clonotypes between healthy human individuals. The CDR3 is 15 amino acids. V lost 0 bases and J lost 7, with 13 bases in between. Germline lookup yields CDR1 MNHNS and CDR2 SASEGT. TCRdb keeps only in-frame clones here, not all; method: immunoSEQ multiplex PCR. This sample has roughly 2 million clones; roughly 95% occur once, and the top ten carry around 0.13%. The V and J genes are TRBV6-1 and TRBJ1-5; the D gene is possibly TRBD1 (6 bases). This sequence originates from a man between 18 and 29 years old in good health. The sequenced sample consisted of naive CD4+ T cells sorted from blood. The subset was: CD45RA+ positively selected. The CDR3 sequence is CASSEAGGRRQPQHF. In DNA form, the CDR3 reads TGTGCCAGCAGTGAAGCTGGGGGGCGCCGGCAGCCCCAGCATTTT.